This T cell receptor (beta chain) was captured in a study of a mutant IDH1 vaccine in newly diagnosed glioma. Across the study: Beginning 4-6 weeks after radiotherapy alone, or with temozolomide cycles, vaccination took place. Former treatment meant radiotherapy, temozolomide, or both; the majority had gotten both. V12 took place at week 35, and V13 at week 47.

Trimming pared 2 bases from V and 3 bases from J, leaving 15 bases between. CDR3 size: 16 residues. Germline CDR1 and CDR2: SGHKS and YYEKEE (reference sequence). The assay was immunoSEQ multiplex PCR, and TCRdb's table has in-frame clones only and misses some. This table has more than 25,000 clones, roughly 79% appearing once. As regards this clone: Its antigen is unidentified.

This sample's time point: week 35, safety follow-up. In every dose of vaccine, 300 ug of mutant IDH1 20-mer peptide was given alongside topical imiquimod. Tumors from donors were new WHO grade 3 or 4 IDH1-mutant astrocytomas with ATRX loss. This clonotype was obtained from a woman under 40 with glioma. Some clones in this sample may be carry-over from other donors' samples. The sample consisted of PBMCs, taken from a glioma patient whose treatment included an IDH1 peptide vaccine. This rearrangement joins TRBV5-5 to TRBJ1-3; possibly TRBD1 for D (6 bases). The chain's CDR3 is CASSFEVGHRGNTIYF. CDR3 coding DNA: TGTGCCAGCAGCTTCGAGGTGGGACACCGTGGAAACACCATATATTTT.